These 27 T cell receptor beta chains were all obtained from the same sample, sequenced in a study of cytomegalovirus exposure and HLA in healthy donors. Primers included in the PCR were 60 Vbeta and 13 Jbeta primers. Here immunoSEQ multiplex PCR was the method, and the copy in TCRdb shows in-frame clones only, minus some. The table has 45,000 or so clones, around two thirds seen once. Specimen: PBMCs. The receptor source for this set is a woman in her twenties or thirties in good health and CMV-seronegative.

The chain is built from TRBV2 and TRBJ2-7; maybe TRBD1 (6 bases). Between the trimmed V and J ends, which lost 3 bases and 0 bases, there was a span of 12 bases. The CDR3 covers 15 residues. Germline V CDR1 and CDR2: SNHLY, FYNNEI. CDR3 DNA sequence: TGTGCCAGCAGTGACAGGGGTAGCCTCTCCTACGAGCAGTACTTC. It encodes CASSDRGSLSYEQYF.

The chain joins TRBV5-6 to TRBJ2-3; D remains unclear. Trimming removed 4 bases from V and 2 bases from J, with 17 bases in between. Germline assignment: CDR1 SGHDT and CDR2 YYEEEE. This CDR3 has 16 amino acids. CDR3 loop: CASSPGTVLFTDTQYF. CDR3 sequence (DNA): TGTGCCAGCAGCCCCGGTACGGTTCTCTTCACAGATACGCAGTATTTT.

This clone came up once. The chain joins TRBV29-1 to TRBJ2-7; possibly TRBD1 for D (6 bases). There are 13 residues in the CDR3. Germline V lookup: CDR1 SQVTM, CDR2 ANQGSEA. V was shortened by 7 bases and J by 5 bases, with 18 bases between the two germline ends. CDR3 sequence: CSAVDRIANEQYF. CDR3 coding DNA: TGCAGCGCTGTTGACAGGATAGCGAACGAGCAGTACTTC.

This clone was recorded a few times. The chain combines TRBV19 with TRBJ2-1; 10 positions match TRBD2. The CDR3 spans 14 residues. The V gene end was trimmed by 6 bases and the J gene end by 4 bases; junction bases not matched to a gene: 3. Per germline, CDR1 LNHDA and CDR2 SQIVND (reference sequence). CDR3 residues: CASRNSGGYNEQFF. The CDR3 DNA sequence: TGTGCCAGTAGAAATAGCGGGGGGTACAATGAGCAGTTCTTC.

The CDR3 is CASSPPPFDRRGINSPLHF. The CDR3 DNA follows: TGTGCCAGCAGTCCCCCACCCTTCGACAGGCGCGGAATTAATTCACCCCTCCACTTT. The rearrangement links TRBV28 to TRBJ1-6; the D gene is possibly TRBD1 (6 bases). Germline V CDR1 and CDR2: MDHEN, SYDVKM. The CDR3 runs to 19 residues. The V gene lost 5 bases and the J gene lost 6 bases, with 26 bases spanning the gap.

The chain carries TRBV2 and TRBJ2-7, with 7 bases that match TRBD2. Trimming removed 11 bases from V and 0 bases from J; junction bases left unmatched: 7. There are 13 residues in the CDR3. Germline lookup yields CDR1 SNHLY and CDR2 FYNNEI. CDR3 sequence reads: CAATGRDSYEQYF. DNA for the CDR3: TGTGCCGCCACGGGGAGGGACTCCTACGAGCAGTACTTC.

This rearrangement joins TRBV6-5 to TRBJ2-1, with 11 bases aligning to TRBD2. The germline gives CDR1 MNHEY, CDR2 SVGAGI. The CDR3 extends over 14 amino acids. After removal of 5 bases from V and 12 bases from J, the junction contained 9 bases not matched to a gene. The CDR3 coding sequence is TGTGCCAGCAGTCCACTAGCGGGGGCACTACGGCAGTTCTTC. Its translation is CASSPLAGALRQFF.

The rearrangement uses TRBV6-1 and TRBJ1-4; perhaps TRBD1 as D (6 bases). The CDR3 is made up of 14 amino acids. The V end was cut by 5 bases, the J end by 11 bases, with 18 bases between. Per the germline V gene, CDR1 is MNHNS and CDR2 is SASEGT. In DNA form, the CDR3 reads TGTGCCAGCAGTACCCGGCCTCCCCAGGGGAAACTGTTTTTT. This translates into CASSTRPPQGKLFF.

The chain's CDR3 is CASSLNRGFDSPLHF. CDR3 sequence (DNA): TGTGCCAGCAGCTTAAACAGGGGATTCGATTCACCCCTCCACTTT. The chain employs TRBV5-6 and TRBJ1-6, with 7 bases aligning to TRBD1. The CDR3 spans 15 residues. Germline CDR1 is SGHDT and CDR2 is YYEEEE. V was pared by 2 bases and J by 8 bases, with 7 bases of the junction left unmatched.

This chain uses TRBV30 with TRBJ2-7, with D possibly being TRBD1 (6 bases). V lost 5 bases and J 1 base, leaving 12 bases between the germline ends. The germline CDR1 and CDR2 sequences are GTSNPN and SVGIG (reference sequence). The CDR3 spans 13 residues. The CDR3 loop is CAWDRTASYEQYF. The CDR3 DNA sequence: TGTGCCTGGGACAGGACTGCTTCCTACGAGCAGTACTTC.

This chain joins TRBV7-2 and TRBJ2-4, with TRBD2 matching over 8 bases. Per the germline V gene, CDR1 is SGHTA and CDR2 is FQGNSA. V lost 1 base to trimming and J lost 0 bases; unmatched junction nucleotides: 8. The length of the CDR3 is 18 residues. CDR3 DNA sequence: TGTGCCAGCAGCTTAGGGACTAGCCCAATACTAGCCAAAAACATTCAGTACTTC. Protein product: CASSLGTSPILAKNIQYF.

This sequence joins TRBV6-5 and TRBJ1-1; no definite D call. The CDR3 sequence is 15 residues long. Germline CDR1 is MNHEY and CDR2 is SVGAGI. The V and J ends lost 6 bases and 1 base respectively, with 15 bases between them. CDR3 nucleotide sequence: TGTGCCAGCAGACGAGATCCGGGTCCGAACACTGAAGCTTTCTTT. Amino acid sequence: CASRRDPGPNTEAFF.

The CDR3 loop is CASSEAIGGLKNEQFF. CDR3 sequence (DNA): TGTGCCAGCAGTGAAGCAATCGGGGGGTTGAAGAATGAGCAGTTCTTC. The rearrangement links TRBV6-1 to TRBJ2-1; 7 bases fit TRBD2. From germline, CDR1 is MNHNS and CDR2 SASEGT. The CDR3 sequence is 16 residues long. Trimming at V came to 0 bases and at J to 7 bases, leaving 9 bases not matched to a gene.

CDR3 amino acids: CSVEPPGVSAEQYF. CDR3 DNA: TGCAGCGTTGAACCCCCAGGGGTCTCGGCCGAGCAGTACTTC. The rearrangement uses TRBV29-1 and TRBJ2-7, with D perhaps TRBD1 (6 bases). Germline V gene lookup returns CDR1 SQVTM and CDR2 ANQGSEA. V shed 2 bases and J shed 6 bases, with 17 bases lying between them. The CDR3 is made up of 14 amino acids.

This clone occurred a few times. The rearrangement uses TRBV4-2 and TRBJ2-1, with 9 nucleotides matching TRBD2. CDR3 length: 17 residues. Unmatched junction bases numbered 11, after V lost 0 bases and J lost 8 bases. Germline V lookup: CDR1 LGHNA, CDR2 YNFKEQ. CDR3 nucleotide sequence: TGTGCCAGCAGCCAAGATAGGGCAGGACGCGGGAGGGATGAGCAGTTCTTC. As protein: CASSQDRAGRGRDEQFF.

The chain links TRBV14 to TRBJ1-1; no firm D call. CDR3 length equals 16 residues. The V and J ends lost 0 bases and 3 bases respectively, with 14 bases between them. The germline CDR1 and CDR2 sequences are SGHDN and FVKESK. CDR3 nucleotides: TGTGCCAGCAGCCAAGATCGTGCGGAAATTTACACTGAAGCTTTCTTT. Residues: CASSQDRAEIYTEAFF.

This clone was counted between two and nine times. CDR3 region: CSVAGGAANTEAFF. The CDR3 DNA is TGCAGCGTTGCAGGGGGCGCAGCTAACACTGAAGCTTTCTTT. The chain couples TRBV29-1 to TRBJ1-1, with 8 bases identical to TRBD1. CDR1 and CDR2 from the germline V gene are SQVTM and ANQGSEA. The ends lost 4 bases at V and 2 bases at J; junction bases unmatched: 6. The CDR3 consists of 14 residues.

This clone is termed medium-sized (0.01 to 0.1%). The V call is TRBV7-2, the J call TRBJ2-7; 10 positions match TRBD2. CDR3 length: 14 amino acids. CDR1 SGHTA and CDR2 FQGNSA come from the germline V gene. The V and J ends lost 4 bases and 3 bases, in that order; junction bases with no gene match: 3. DNA of the CDR3: TGTGCCAGCAGCTGGGGACTAGCGAACTACGAGCAGTACTTC. As protein: CASSWGLANYEQYF.

V gene TRBV6-4 combines with J gene TRBJ2-1, with 12 bases matching TRBD1. The germline V gene encodes CDR1 MRHNA and CDR2 SNTAGT. This CDR3 has 16 residues. After removal of 5 bases from V and 8 bases from J, the junction contained 10 bases not matched to a gene. The CDR3 region has the DNA TGTGCCAGCAGTTCTGATCCGGGACAGGGGGCCTATGAGCAGTTCTTC. Encoded protein: CASSSDPGQGAYEQFF.

V usage is TRBV9 and J usage is TRBJ1-1; D is uncertain. There are 14 residues in the CDR3. The germline V gene encodes CDR1 SGDLS and CDR2 YYNGEE. V was shortened by 4 bases and J by 4 bases, with 14 bases between the two germline ends. The CDR3 bases are TGTGCCAGCAGCTTAACCTCCACGGTCACTGAAGCTTTCTTT. Its translation: CASSLTSTVTEAFF.

This clone has more than one count but fewer than ten. The gene calls are TRBV6-1 and TRBJ1-3; the match to TRBD1 covers 11 bases. The V and J ends lost 6 bases and 1 base, in that order; junction bases with no gene match: 2. The CDR3 sequence is 15 residues long. Germline CDR1 and CDR2: MNHNS and SASEGT. CDR3 nucleotide sequence: TGTGCCAGCAGGGACAGGGGGCAATCTGGAAACACCATATATTTT. Translation gives CASRDRGQSGNTIYF.

This rearrangement joins TRBV7-6 to TRBJ2-7; 7 nucleotides line up with TRBD2. There are 13 residues in the CDR3. Germline V gene sequence: CDR1 SGHVS, CDR2 FNYEAQ. The junction had 13 bases not matched to a gene; V was cut back by 6 bases and J by 11 bases. Here the CDR3 DNA reads TGTGCCAGCAGTCCCCGGTTGGGGGGAGGGAAGTACTTC. It translates to CASSPRLGGGKYF.

The J gene is TRBJ2-1, the V gene TRBV10-3, with a weak D call TRBD2 (6 bases). V was shortened by 0 bases and J by 4 bases, with 10 bases between the two germline ends. The germline V gene encodes CDR1 ENHRY and CDR2 SYGVKD. CDR3 size: 15 residues. The DNA of the CDR3 is TGTGCCATCAGTGAGTCGGAAGCGGGTTACAATGAGCAGTTCTTC. Its translation is CAISESEAGYNEQFF.

This chain connects TRBV6-1 to TRBJ1-1, with a weak D call TRBD1 (6 bases). The CDR3 consists of 13 residues. Germline V gene lookup returns CDR1 MNHNS and CDR2 SASEGT. V was pared by 5 bases and J by 1 base, with 8 bases between. CDR3 in amino acids: CASSPTGNTEAFF. The CDR3 bases are TGTGCCAGCAGTCCGACAGGGAACACTGAAGCTTTCTTT.

This clone was detected a few times. The V call is TRBV19, the J call TRBJ1-5; 11 nucleotides align to TRBD1. V shed 5 bases, J shed 4 bases, and the junction held 4 bases outside the gene matches. Germline assignment: CDR1 LNHDA and CDR2 SQIVND (reference sequence). This CDR3 region has 15 residues. CDR3 nucleotides: TGTGCCAGTAGTTGGACAGGGGGCTTAAATCAGCCCCAGCATTTT. Protein sequence: CASSWTGGLNQPQHF. Full variable domain (outside the CDR3, taken from reference TRBV19 and TRBJ1-5): DGGITQSPKYLFRKEGQNVTLSCEQNLNHDAMYWYRQDPGQGLRLIYYSQIVNDFQKGDIAEGYSVSREKKESFPLTVTSAQKNPTAFYLCASSWTGGLNQPQHFGDGTRLSIL.

The chain employs TRBV5-1 and TRBJ2-7; tentative D call: TRBD1 (5 bases). Trimming took off 4 bases at V and 3 bases at J, with 14 bases between the two ends. Germline CDR1 and CDR2: SGHRS and YFSETQ. The CDR3 sequence is 14 residues long. The CDR3 is CASSGADTSYEQYF. Written as DNA, the CDR3 is TGCGCCAGCAGCGGGGCGGATACCAGCTACGAGCAGTACTTC.

The rearrangement uses TRBV5-1 and TRBJ2-7; 10 positions match TRBD1. There are 14 residues in the CDR3. With 3 bases clipped from V and 5 bases from J, the junction kept 5 bases outside the gene matches. Per germline, CDR1 SGHRS and CDR2 YFSETQ. CDR3 protein: CASSYGTGVDEQYF. DNA of the CDR3: TGCGCCAGCAGCTACGGGACAGGGGTTGACGAGCAGTACTTC.